This TCR beta chain was recorded in a study of T cell repertoires in aging, cancer and after chemotherapy. Background on the study: Glioblastoma patients receiving temozolomide-based therapy gave paired samples before and after chemotherapy.

Peripheral blood genomic DNA, not sorted cells or RNA, was the template. This clonotype is labeled as large. Its antigen is unknown. Multiplex touch-down PCR with TRB-A/B primers amplified rearranged V-D-J TRB sequences. TCRdb analysed the multiplex PCR reads with MiXCR anew, one entry per CDR3 protein. The data contain about 2,600 distinct CDR3 sequences, less than 25% of them singletons. Germline V gene lookup returns CDR1 SQVTM and CDR2 ANQGSEA. The CDR3 extends over 14 amino acids. V was shortened by 5 bases and J by 4 bases, with 17 bases between the two germline ends. Study-wide findings and caveats: Age-matched healthy donors had significantly more diverse, less clonal blood TCR repertoires than untreated cancer patients. Healthy donors lost TCR diversity with age mainly through richness, cancer patients through richness and evenness.

The rearrangement uses TRBV29-1 and TRBJ1-2; no clear D. This clonotype was sampled from a human donor with a solid tumor. Sample: blood. The CDR3 DNA follows: TGCAGCGTTAAATCCGAGGGCATGGGCTATGGCTACACCTTC. Translation gives CSVKSEGMGYGYTF.